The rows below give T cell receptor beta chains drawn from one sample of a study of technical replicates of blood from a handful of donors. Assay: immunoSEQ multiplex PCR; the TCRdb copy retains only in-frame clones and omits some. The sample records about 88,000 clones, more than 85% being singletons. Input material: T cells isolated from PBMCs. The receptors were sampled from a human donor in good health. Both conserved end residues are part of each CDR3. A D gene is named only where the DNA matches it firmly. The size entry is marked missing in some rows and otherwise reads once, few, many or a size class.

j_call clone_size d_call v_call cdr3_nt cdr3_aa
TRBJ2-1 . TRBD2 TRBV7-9 TGTGCCAGCAGCTTTAGCGGGAAGCAGTTCTTC CASSFSGKQFF
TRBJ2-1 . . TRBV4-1 TGCGCCAGCAGCCACTCTTACAATGAGCAGTTCTTC CASSHSYNEQFF
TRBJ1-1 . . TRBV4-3 TGCGCCAGCAGCCAATTGATCGATAACAGGGAAGCTTTCTTT CASSQLIDNREAFF
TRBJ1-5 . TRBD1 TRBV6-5 TGTGCCAGCAGTACAGGGGACAATCAGCCCCAGCATTTT CASSTGDNQPQHF
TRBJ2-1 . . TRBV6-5 TGTGCCAGCAGTTACGGCGGATCCAATGAGCAGTTCTTC CASSYGGSNEQFF
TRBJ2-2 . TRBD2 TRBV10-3 TGTGCCATCAGCGGACTAGCCGCCACCGGGGAGCTGTTTTTT CAISGLAATGELFF
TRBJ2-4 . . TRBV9 TGTGCCAGCAGCGCCCAAGGGGTAGATCAAAACATTCAGTACTTC CASSAQGVDQNIQYF
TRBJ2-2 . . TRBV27 TGTGCCAGCAGCCTTGGAGCTGGAACGAACACCGGGGAGCTGTTTTTT CASSLGAGTNTGELFF
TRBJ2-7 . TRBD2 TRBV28 TGTGCCAGCACCGAATCCGGGACTAGCGGATTTTACTTC CASTESGTSGFYF
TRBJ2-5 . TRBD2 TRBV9 TGTGCCAGCAGCGTAGAGAGAACTAGCGGGAGTAGGGAGACCCAGTACTTC CASSVERTSGSRETQYF
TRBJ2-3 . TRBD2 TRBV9 TGTGCCAGCAGCGTAGAAGCGGGAGTCAGGGATACGCAGTATTTT CASSVEAGVRDTQYF
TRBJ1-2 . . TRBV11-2 TGTGCCAGCAGGCCAGGGGATTTTAACTATGGCTACACCTTC CASRPGDFNYGYTF
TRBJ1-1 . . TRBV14 TGTGCCAGCAGCCCCCTCCTTGACAGATTGCTGAACACTGAAGCTTTCTTT CASSPLLDRLLNTEAFF
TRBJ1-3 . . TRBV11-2 TGTGCCAGCAGCTTCGGGAGGGGGACTGGAAACACCATATATTTT CASSFGRGTGNTIYF
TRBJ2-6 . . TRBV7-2 TGTGCCAGCAGCTTAGTGCGGTGGGTCTCTGGGGCCAACGTCCTGACTTTC CASSLVRWVSGANVLTF
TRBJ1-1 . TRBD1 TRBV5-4 TGTGCCAGCAGCTGGGACAGGGGGGGGACTGAAGCTTTCTTT CASSWDRGGTEAFF
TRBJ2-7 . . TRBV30 TGTGCCTGGAGTGTACAGGGACGGTTTGGGGAGCAGTACTTC CAWSVQGRFGEQYF
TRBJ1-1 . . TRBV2 TGTGCCAGCAGCTACGCTGAAGCTTTCTTT CASSYAEAFF
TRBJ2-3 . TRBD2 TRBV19 TGTGCCAGTAGAGTAGCGGGAGGCACAGATACGCAGTATTTT CASRVAGGTDTQYF
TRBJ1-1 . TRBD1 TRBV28 TGTGCCAGCAGTTCAGTGGGAGCGAATACAGGGGTCGAATACACTGAAGCTTTCTTT CASSSVGANTGVEYTEAFF
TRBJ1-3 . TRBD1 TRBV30 TGTGCCTGGAGTCGAGTAGGGACAGAAAACACCATATATTTT CAWSRVGTENTIYF
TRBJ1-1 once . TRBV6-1 TGTGCCAGCAGTGAGCTGCTAGCCACTGAAGCTTTCTTT CASSELLATEAFF
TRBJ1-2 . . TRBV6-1 TGTGCCAGCAGTGAGGAGGGGTCCGCTGGCTACACCTTC CASSEEGSAGYTF
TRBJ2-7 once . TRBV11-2 TGTGCCAGCAGCCTAGACAGTTCCTACGAGCAGTACTTC CASSLDSSYEQYF
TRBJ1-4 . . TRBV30 TGTGCCTGGGAAATTGATGAAAAACTATTTTTT CAWEIDEKLFF
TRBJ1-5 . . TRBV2 TGTGCCAGCAGTATCGGAGATCAGCCCCAGCATTTT CASSIGDQPQHF
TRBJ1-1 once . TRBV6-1 TGTGCCAGCAGTGTAAACCCCTCAGGGAAGTGGACTGAAGCTTTCTTT CASSVNPSGKWTEAFF
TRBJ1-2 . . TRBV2 TGTGCCAGCAGTGGGGGGGATTATGGCTACACCTTC CASSGGDYGYTF
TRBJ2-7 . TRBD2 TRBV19 TGTGCCAGTAGTCGTAATCTGGTGGAGCGGGGCGAGCAGTACTTC CASSRNLVERGEQYF
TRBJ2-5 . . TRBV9 TGTGCCAGCAGCGTATTCGACCAAGAGACCCAGTACTTC CASSVFDQETQYF
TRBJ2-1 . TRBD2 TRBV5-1 TGCGCCAGCACCGCCTTTACCGGGACTAGCGGGTACAATGAGCAGTTCTTC CASTAFTGTSGYNEQFF
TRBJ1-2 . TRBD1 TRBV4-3 TGCGCCAGCAGCCAAGATGAGGGGGCGAGTATCTATGGCTACACCTTC CASSQDEGASIYGYTF
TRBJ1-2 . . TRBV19 TGTGCCAGTAGTCCACAGGGTTCCTATGGCTACACCTTC CASSPQGSYGYTF
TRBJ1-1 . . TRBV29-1 TGCAGCGTTCTTAGACAGTTTAACACTGAAGCTTTCTTT CSVLRQFNTEAFF
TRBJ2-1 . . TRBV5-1 TGCGCCAGCAGCTTTATTTGGGGGCCAAGCTCCTACAATGAGCAGTTCTTC CASSFIWGPSSYNEQFF
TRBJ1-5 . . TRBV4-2 TGTGCCAGCAGCCAAGAGTGGAGGGTAGAGATCAGCAATCAGCCCCAGCATTTT CASSQEWRVEISNQPQHF
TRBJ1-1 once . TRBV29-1 TGCAGCGTTGATCTTTCCCGGGACACTGAAGCTTTCTTT CSVDLSRDTEAFF
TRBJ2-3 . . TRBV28 TGTGCCAGCAGTTTCCCTGGACAGGGAGGGGATACGCAGTATTTT CASSFPGQGGDTQYF
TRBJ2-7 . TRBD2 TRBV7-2 TGTGCCAGCACCCCTAGGAGCGGGAGTATATACGAGCAGTACTTC CASTPRSGSIYEQYF
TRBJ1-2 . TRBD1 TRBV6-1 TGTGCCAGCAGTGGAACGGCGGGACAGGGGAACTATGGCTACACCTTC CASSGTAGQGNYGYTF
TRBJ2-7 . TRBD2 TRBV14 TGTGCCAGCAGCCGCCTGGGAGCGGGAGGGTACGAGCAGTACTTC CASSRLGAGGYEQYF
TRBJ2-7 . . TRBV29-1 TGCAGCGTTGGGTTGGGGACAACCTACGAGCAGTACTTC CSVGLGTTYEQYF
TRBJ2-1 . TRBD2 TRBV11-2 TGTGCCAGCAGCCTAGTGGCTAGCGGAGCCTACAATGAGCAGTTCTTC CASSLVASGAYNEQFF
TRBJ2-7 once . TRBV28 TGTGCCAGCATCCCAGAGGCGGGTATGTACGAGCAGTACTTC CASIPEAGMYEQYF
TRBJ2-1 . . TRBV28 TGTGCCAGCCTCCTGTCGGGACTTAAGCTCAATGAGCAGTTCTTC CASLLSGLKLNEQFF
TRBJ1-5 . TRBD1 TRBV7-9 TGTGCCAGCACTGGGACAGGGGAAGGCAATCAGCCCCAGCATTTT CASTGTGEGNQPQHF
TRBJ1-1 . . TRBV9 TGTGCCAGCAGCCCCCGGGTGTTGACTGAAGCTTTCTTT CASSPRVLTEAFF
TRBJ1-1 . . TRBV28 TGTGCCAGCGGAATGATACAGGTGACGAACACTGAAGCTTTCTTT CASGMIQVTNTEAFF
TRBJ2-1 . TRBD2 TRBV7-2 TGTGCCAGCAGCCTGGGGACTAGCGGAAGCTCCTACAATGAGCAGTTCTTC CASSLGTSGSSYNEQFF
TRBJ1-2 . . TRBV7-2 TGTGCCAGCAGCCTTCAAGGGAGGGATGGCTACACCTTC CASSLQGRDGYTF
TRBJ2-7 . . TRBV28 TGTGCCAGCAGACCCATGACAGCTACCTACGAGCAGTACTTC CASRPMTATYEQYF
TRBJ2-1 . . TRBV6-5 TGTGCCAGCAGTTACTCCTTCGATATCTGGAGCTGGGAGCAGTTCTTC CASSYSFDIWSWEQFF
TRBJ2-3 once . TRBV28 TGTGCCACCCTAAGGACTAGCACAGATACGCAGTATTTT CATLRTSTDTQYF
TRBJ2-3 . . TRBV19 TGTGCCAGTAGTCTTAGCCTTTACAGGGCAGATACGCAGTATTTT CASSLSLYRADTQYF